One and the same sample provided the 23 T cell receptor beta chains below, sequenced in a study of patients and donors after allogeneic stem cell transplantation. TCRdb re-called the RT-PCR reads with MiXCR, one entry per CDR3 protein. The sample lists 70,000 or so distinct CDR3 sequences; approximately 25% were seen once. Sequenced sample: blood, either unsorted or a sorted T cell fraction (not recorded which). The receptors were sampled from a human donor who was either an allogeneic HSCT recipient or a stem cell or donor lymphocyte infusion donor (not recorded which). It is not recorded whose cells these are; they may come from a transplant donor.

The chain has TRBV5-6 and TRBJ1-5, with D perhaps matching TRBD1 (6 bases). The CDR3 runs 18 residues. V gave up 0 bases and J gave up 1 base, with 17 bases separating them. CDR1 and CDR2 from the germline V gene are SGHDT and YYEEEE. The CDR3 DNA reads TGTGCCAGCAGCTTGGGGGGACATGAACACCTAAGCAATCAGCCCCAGCATTTT. Its protein product is CASSLGGHEHLSNQPQHF.

The V and J genes are TRBV6-2 or TRBV6-3 and TRBJ2-2; the D is unclear. The CDR3 is 12 amino acids. The germline V and J ends were trimmed by 6 bases and 6 bases, with 8 bases remaining between them. Germline V gene lookup returns CDR1 MNHEY and CDR2 SVGEGT. The CDR3 DNA is TGTGCCAGCAGCCATTGGCCCGGGGAGCTGTTTTTT. It encodes CASSHWPGELFF.

This clonotype was observed at least ten times. The CDR3: CASSHGQGTEAFF. CDR3 bases: TGTGCCAGCAGCCACGGACAGGGCACTGAAGCTTTCTTT. The chain links TRBV3-1 to TRBJ1-1; 8 nucleotides align to TRBD1. The CDR3 is 13 amino acids. Germline-derived CDR1 and CDR2 are LGHDT and YNNKEL (reference sequence). V lost 3 bases and J lost 4; bases outside the gene matches: 1.

This clonotype was picked up a small number of times. Germline is not matched at one junction end, which may reflect a read error. The chain recombines TRBV7-7 with TRBJ2-1; unclear D gene. Per germline, CDR1 SSHAT and CDR2 FNYEAQ (reference sequence). This CDR3 has 15 residues. DNA of the CDR3: TGTGCTAGCAGCTATCCAGTAGTCTCCTACAATGAGCAGTTCTTC. This encodes CASSYPVVSYNEQFF.

The chain uses TRBV7-9 and TRBJ2-7, with 8 bases lining up with TRBD1. The CDR3 contains 15 residues. After removal of 6 bases from V and 3 bases from J, the junction contained 10 bases not matched to a gene. Germline assignment: CDR1 SEHNR and CDR2 FQNEAQ (reference sequence). The CDR3 sequence is CASSRGQGGHYEQYF. CDR3 DNA: TGTGCCAGCAGTCGAGGACAGGGAGGCCACTACGAGCAGTACTTC.

The V gene is TRBV6-5, the J gene TRBJ1-2; D is unresolved. This CDR3 is built from 13 residues. The V gene lost 0 bases and the J gene lost 2 bases, with 4 bases spanning the gap. The germline CDR1 and CDR2 sequences are MNHEY and SVGAGI. CDR3 in DNA: TGTGCCAGCAGTTACTCAGTGAACTATGGCTACACCTTC. Protein sequence: CASSYSVNYGYTF.

The J gene is TRBJ2-1, the V gene TRBV3-1, with unresolved D. The CDR3 contains 11 residues. CDR1 and CDR2 (germline): LGHDT, YNNKEL (reference sequence). The germline V and J ends were trimmed by 1 base and 8 bases, with 3 bases remaining between them. CDR3 DNA sequence: TGTGCCAGCAGCCAAGTGGATGAGCAGTTCTTC. Its protein is CASSQVDEQFF.

Relative to its sample, this clonotype is medium-sized. Compared with germline, one end of the junction differs, possibly owing to a read error. J is TRBJ2-7 and V is TRBV5-1; D call uncertain. Germline V lookup: CDR1 SGHRS, CDR2 YFSETQ. The CDR3 consists of 13 residues. The chain's CDR3 is CASRGRTSNEQYF. The CDR3 nucleotides are TGCGCCAGCAGAGGCAGGACCTCCAACGAGCAGTACTTC.

The V call is TRBV7-3, the J call TRBJ2-2; D ambiguous. Trimming cost V 2 bases and J 6 bases, with 4 bases left between them. The germline CDR1 and CDR2 sequences are SGHTA and FQGTGA. This CDR3 is built from 12 residues. As DNA, the CDR3 is TGTGCCAGCAGCTTACTCGCCGGGGAGCTGTTTTTT. Amino acids: CASSLLAGELFF.

The V and J genes are TRBV2 and TRBJ2-3, with unresolved D. The length of the CDR3 is 11 residues. In germline, CDR1 is SNHLY, CDR2 FYNNEI. V gave up 11 bases and J gave up 4 bases, with 10 bases separating them. The CDR3 coding sequence is TGTGCCCGACTCGCAGCAGATACGCAGTATTTT. This gives the protein CARLAADTQYF.

In this sample, this clonotype turned up a few times. The chain uses TRBV4-1 and TRBJ1-2; D not resolved. This CDR3 region has 14 residues. CDR1 is MGHRA, CDR2 YSYEKL, per germline. V lost 0 bases, J lost 7 bases, and 12 bases lay in between. The CDR3 reads CASSQEYRGLGYTF. As DNA, the CDR3 is TGCGCCAGCAGCCAAGAATACCGGGGTCTTGGCTACACCTTC.

This clonotype came up a few times. The chain links TRBV28 to TRBJ1-5; 12 bases agree with TRBD1. J lost 0 bases, V lost 5 bases, and 17 bases had no gene match. Germline assignment: CDR1 MDHEN and CDR2 SYDVKM. This CDR3 is built from 21 residues. CDR3 sequence: CASSPYNSGTGGSFSNQPQHF. DNA for the CDR3: TGTGCCAGCAGTCCCTATAACTCCGGGACAGGGGGCTCTTTTAGCAATCAGCCCCAGCATTTT.

This clonotype occurred a few times. This rearrangement joins TRBV20-1 to TRBJ1-1, with D unresolved. The CDR3 sequence is 13 residues long. Looked up from germline, CDR1 is DFQATT and CDR2 is SNEGSKA (reference sequence). V was trimmed by 3 bases and J by 1 base, leaving 9 bases between them. This chain's CDR3 is CSASYEANTEAFF. In nucleotides, the CDR3 is TGCAGTGCTAGTTATGAGGCGAACACTGAAGCTTTCTTT.

The chain is built from TRBV7-9 and TRBJ2-5; D is ambiguous. Deletions cut 1 base from V and 1 base from J, with 10 bases between. Germline V gives CDR1 SEHNR, CDR2 FQNEAQ (reference sequence). CDR3 size: 15 residues. CDR3 sequence (DNA): TGTGCCAGCAGCTTAGATCTCGGGCTCCAAGAGACCCAGTACTTC. This translates into CASSLDLGLQETQYF.

The chain joins TRBV20-1 to TRBJ2-1, with no clear D. CDR1 and CDR2 from the germline V gene are DFQATT and SNEGSKA (reference sequence). The CDR3 has 13 residues. Deletions cut 3 bases from V and 7 bases from J, with 13 bases between. For the CDR3, the DNA is TGCAGTGCTAGGATAGACCTGAGTAATGAGCAGTTCTTC. Its protein is CSARIDLSNEQFF.

This clonotype has at least ten counts. The chain uses TRBV12-3 or TRBV12-4 and TRBJ1-5; D may be TRBD1 (5 bases). The CDR3 runs to 14 residues. V lost 2 bases and J 1 base, leaving 6 bases between the germline ends. Here the CDR3 DNA reads TGTGCCAGCAGTTTAAGGGGAAGCAATCAGCCCCAGCATTTT. The encoded protein is CASSLRGSNQPQHF.

This clonotype appeared once. The genes are TRBV7-9 and TRBJ2-7; TRBD2 agrees at 11 bases. The CDR3 spans 14 residues. V was pared by 7 bases and J by 6 bases, with 8 bases of the junction left unmatched. Germline CDR1 reads SEHNR; CDR2 reads FQNEAQ (reference sequence). The CDR3 nucleotides read TGTGCCAGCACCCTAGCGGGAGGCCTAGGCGAGCAGTACTTC. Encoded protein: CASTLAGGLGEQYF.

V is TRBV6-5 and J is TRBJ1-6, with TRBD1 as a possible D gene (6 bases). This CDR3 has 16 amino acids. Germline CDR1 MNHEY, CDR2 SVGAGI. V lost 6 bases and J lost 9, with 21 bases in between. This CDR3 reads CASRTAGGRQASPLHF. The CDR3 nucleotides are TGTGCCAGCAGAACGGCGGGGGGCCGACAGGCTTCACCCCTCCACTTT.

The chain employs TRBV9 and TRBJ2-3, with D uncertain. The CDR3 is 14 amino acids. CDR1 and CDR2 from the germline V gene are SGDLS and YYNGEE. V gave up 0 bases and J gave up 2 bases, with 7 bases separating them. The CDR3 here is CASSVARATDTQYF. Here the CDR3 DNA reads TGTGCCAGCAGCGTAGCTAGAGCCACAGATACGCAGTATTTT.

The CDR3 reads CSAAVESDTQYF. DNA of the CDR3: TGCAGCGCCGCCGTGGAGTCAGATACGCAGTATTTT. The chain has TRBV29-1 and TRBJ2-3; unclear D gene. V was shortened by 7 bases and J by 4 bases, with 12 bases between the two germline ends. This CDR3 spans 12 amino acids. The germline gives CDR1 SQVTM, CDR2 ANQGSEA.

The chain recombines TRBV12-3 or TRBV12-4 with TRBJ1-6; 8 bases agree with TRBD1. V was clipped by 5 bases and J by 0 bases; unmatched bases: 15. The CDR3 is 20 residues long. CDR3 loop: CASSLPDRGGLRSYNSPLHF. CDR3 sequence (DNA): TGTGCCAGCAGTCTTCCCGACAGGGGCGGCCTGCGCTCCTATAATTCACCCCTCCACTTT.

This rearrangement joins TRBV4-1 to TRBJ1-1, with TRBD1 matching 7 bases. Germline trimming cut 5 bases from V and 2 bases from J; bases unmatched to any gene: 5. CDR3 length equals 14 residues. Germline assignment: CDR1 MGHRA and CDR2 YSYEKL. CDR3 residues: CASSFAGGNTEAFF. The CDR3 coding sequence is TGCGCCAGCAGCTTCGCAGGGGGAAACACTGAAGCTTTCTTT.

The chain combines TRBV27 with TRBJ2-2; the D is unclear. The V end lost 9 bases, the J end lost 0 bases, and 17 bases lay between the germline ends. This CDR3 region has 16 residues. CDR1 and CDR2 (germline): MNHEY, SMNVEV (reference sequence). CDR3 sequence reads: CASRLLGRTNTGELFF. As DNA, the CDR3 is TGTGCCAGTCGACTCTTAGGACGAACGAACACCGGGGAGCTGTTTTTT.